These T cell receptor beta chains were read from a single sample in a study of OX40 agonist ivuxolimab in advanced cancers. The data were produced by immunoSEQ multiplex PCR, yet TCRdb's version contains in-frame clones alone and is incomplete. The sample lists 65,000 to 90,000 clones; 75% to 90% were seen once. Sequences were derived from CD4+ or CD8+ T cells sorted from blood, sampled in a trial of the OX40 agonist ivuxolimab. All receptors come from an adult with an advanced solid tumor such as melanoma, head and neck, liver or kidney cancer. The CDR3 runs from the conserved cysteine through the conserved F or W. D genes are given only for firm matches. Clone size is not always given. Where it is, it says once, few, many or a class for expanded clones.

J gene	D gene	clone size	V gene	CDR3 protein	CDR3 DNA
TRBJ1-5	NA	NA	TRBV6-1	CASRTDNRSNQPQHF	TGTGCCAGCCGTACGGATAATAGAAGCAATCAGCCCCAGCATTTT
TRBJ1-2	NA	NA	TRBV19	CASSPRRDYNGYTF	TGTGCCAGTAGTCCACGCAGGGATTACAATGGCTACACCTTC
TRBJ1-4	TRBD1	NA	TRBV5-1	CASSLTGTGLNEKLFF	TGCGCCAGCAGCTTAACGGGGACAGGCCTTAATGAAAAACTGTTTTTT
TRBJ2-7	TRBD1	NA	TRBV15	CATSRDWDSSYEQYF	TGTGCCACCAGCAGAGATTGGGACAGCTCCTACGAGCAGTACTTC
TRBJ2-1	NA	NA	TRBV21-1	CASIQRLAEKAYNEQFF	TGTGCCAGCATCCAGCGACTAGCGGAGAAGGCCTACAATGAGCAGTTCTTC
TRBJ2-2	TRBD2	few	TRBV5-6	CASSPLAGGLGGELFF	TGTGCCAGCAGCCCCCTAGCGGGAGGATTAGGGGGGGAGCTGTTTTTT
TRBJ1-5	NA	NA	TRBV19	CASSIRQTQAISNQPQHF	TGTGCCAGTAGTATAAGGCAGACGCAAGCTATTAGCAATCAGCCCCAGCATTTT
TRBJ2-7	NA	NA	TRBV7-8	CASSSGTGSSYEQYF	TGTGCCAGCAGCTCCGGGACGGGCAGCTCCTACGAGCAGTACTTC
TRBJ2-1	TRBD2	NA	TRBV7-8	CASSWRLAGEPNEQFF	TGTGCCAGCAGCTGGAGACTAGCGGGAGAACCCAATGAGCAGTTCTTC
TRBJ2-1	NA	NA	TRBV19	CASSMGLRNEQFF	TGTGCCAGTAGTATGGGACTTCGTAATGAGCAGTTCTTC
TRBJ1-5	NA	NA	TRBV15	CATSEGSSNQPQHF	TGTGCCACCAGTGAGGGCTCCTCAAATCAGCCCCAGCATTTT
TRBJ1-1	NA	NA	TRBV5-4	CASSRSTGTEAFF	TGTGCCAGCAGCCGTTCGACGGGTACTGAAGCTTTCTTT
TRBJ1-1	NA	NA	TRBV9	CASSPGGLDTEAFF	TGTGCCAGCAGCCCGGGGGGCCTTGACACTGAAGCTTTCTTT
TRBJ2-7	TRBD2	NA	TRBV4-2	CASSQPGGLAGGPWSSYEQYF	TGTGCCAGCAGCCAGCCTGGGGGACTAGCGGGAGGGCCTTGGAGTTCGTACGAGCAGTACTTC
TRBJ2-2	TRBD1	NA	TRBV7-2	CASSPDRARATGELFF	TGTGCCAGCAGCCCCGACAGGGCTAGGGCCACCGGGGAGCTGTTTTTT
TRBJ2-2	NA	NA	TRBV30	CAWSPHYTGELFF	TGTGCCTGGAGTCCCCACTACACCGGGGAGCTGTTTTTT
TRBJ2-7	TRBD2	NA	TRBV5-1	CASSILAGGSYEQYF	TGCGCCAGCAGCATCCTAGCGGGGGGTTCCTACGAGCAGTACTTC
TRBJ1-1	TRBD1	NA	TRBV11-1	CASSLGTGQGNTEAFF	TGTGCCAGCAGCTTAGGAACGGGACAGGGGAACACTGAAGCTTTCTTT
TRBJ1-4	NA	NA	TRBV7-2	CASSLEYGVINEKLFF	TGTGCCAGCAGCTTAGAATATGGTGTGATTAATGAAAAACTGTTTTTT
TRBJ2-5	NA	NA	TRBV5-6	CASSLGELGQETQYF	TGTGCCAGCAGCTTAGGGGAGTTGGGTCAGGAGACCCAGTACTTC
TRBJ1-1	NA	NA	TRBV7-8	CASGLTEVPTEAFF	TGTGCCAGCGGACTGACGGAAGTCCCCACTGAAGCTTTCTTT
TRBJ2-1	NA	NA	TRBV6-5	CASSPTRSYNEQFF	TGTGCCAGCAGTCCGACTAGATCCTACAATGAGCAGTTCTTC